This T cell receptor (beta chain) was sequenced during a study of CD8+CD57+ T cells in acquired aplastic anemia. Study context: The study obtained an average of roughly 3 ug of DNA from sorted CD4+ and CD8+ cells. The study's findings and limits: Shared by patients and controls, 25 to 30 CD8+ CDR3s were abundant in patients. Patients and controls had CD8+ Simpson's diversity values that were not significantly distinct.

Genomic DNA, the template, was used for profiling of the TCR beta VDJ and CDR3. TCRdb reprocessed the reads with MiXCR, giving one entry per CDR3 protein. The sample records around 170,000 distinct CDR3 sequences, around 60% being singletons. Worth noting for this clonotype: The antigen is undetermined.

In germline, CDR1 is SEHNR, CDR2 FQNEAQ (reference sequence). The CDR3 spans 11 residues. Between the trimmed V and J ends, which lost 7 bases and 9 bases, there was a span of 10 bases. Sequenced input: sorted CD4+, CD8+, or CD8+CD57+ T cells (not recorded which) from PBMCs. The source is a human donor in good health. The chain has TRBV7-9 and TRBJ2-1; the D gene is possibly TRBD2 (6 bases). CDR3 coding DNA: TGTGCCAGCACCCTGGGGGGTGAGCAGTTCTTC. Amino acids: CASTLGGEQFF.